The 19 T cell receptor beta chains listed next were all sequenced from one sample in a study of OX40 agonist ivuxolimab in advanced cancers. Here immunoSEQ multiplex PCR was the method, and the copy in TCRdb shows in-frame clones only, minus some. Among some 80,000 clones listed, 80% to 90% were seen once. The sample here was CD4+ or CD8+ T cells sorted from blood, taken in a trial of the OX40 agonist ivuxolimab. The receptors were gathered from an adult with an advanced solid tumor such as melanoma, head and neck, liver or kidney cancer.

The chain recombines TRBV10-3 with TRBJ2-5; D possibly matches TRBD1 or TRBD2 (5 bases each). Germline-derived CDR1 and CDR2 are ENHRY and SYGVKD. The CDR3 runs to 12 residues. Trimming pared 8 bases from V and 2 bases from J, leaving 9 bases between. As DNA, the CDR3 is TGTGCCATCTCGGGGCAACAAGAGACCCAGTACTTC. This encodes CAISGQQETQYF.

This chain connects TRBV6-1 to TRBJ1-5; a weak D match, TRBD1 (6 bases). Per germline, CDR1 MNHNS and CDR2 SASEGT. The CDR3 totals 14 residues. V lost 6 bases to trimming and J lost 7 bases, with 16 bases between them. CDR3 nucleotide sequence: TGTGCCAGCAGGAATAGCTACAGGGACCAGCCCCAGCATTTT. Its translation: CASRNSYRDQPQHF.

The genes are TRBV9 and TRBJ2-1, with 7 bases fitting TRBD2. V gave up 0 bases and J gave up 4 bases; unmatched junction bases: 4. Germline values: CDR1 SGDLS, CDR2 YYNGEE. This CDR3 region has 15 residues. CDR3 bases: TGTGCCAGCAGCGTAGCATGGGGGGGTTACAATGAGCAGTTCTTC. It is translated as CASSVAWGGYNEQFF. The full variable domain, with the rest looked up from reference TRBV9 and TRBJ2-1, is DSGVTQTPKHLITATGQRVTLRCSPRSGDLSVYWYQQSLDQGLQFLIQYYNGEERAKGNILERFSAQQFPDLHSELNLSSLELGDSALYFCASSVAWGGYNEQFFGPGTRLTVL.

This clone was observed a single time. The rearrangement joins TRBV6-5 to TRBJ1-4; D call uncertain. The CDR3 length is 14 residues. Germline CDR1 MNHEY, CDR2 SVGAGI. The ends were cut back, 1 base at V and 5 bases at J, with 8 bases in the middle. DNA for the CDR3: TGTGCCAGCAGTTACTTTTCAGGAAATGAAAAACTGTTTTTT. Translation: CASSYFSGNEKLFF.

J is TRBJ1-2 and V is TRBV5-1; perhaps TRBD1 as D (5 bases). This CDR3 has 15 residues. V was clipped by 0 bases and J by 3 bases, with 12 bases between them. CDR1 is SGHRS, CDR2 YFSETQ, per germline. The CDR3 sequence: CASSLAPGTDYGYTF. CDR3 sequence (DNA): TGCGCCAGCAGCTTGGCCCCCGGGACCGACTATGGCTACACCTTC.

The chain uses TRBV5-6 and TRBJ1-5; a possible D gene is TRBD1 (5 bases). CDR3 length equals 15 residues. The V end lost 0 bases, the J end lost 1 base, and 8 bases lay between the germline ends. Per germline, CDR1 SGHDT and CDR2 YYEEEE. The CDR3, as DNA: TGTGCCAGCAGCTTGGGGGGCGGAAGCAATCAGCCCCAGCATTTT. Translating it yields CASSLGGGSNQPQHF.

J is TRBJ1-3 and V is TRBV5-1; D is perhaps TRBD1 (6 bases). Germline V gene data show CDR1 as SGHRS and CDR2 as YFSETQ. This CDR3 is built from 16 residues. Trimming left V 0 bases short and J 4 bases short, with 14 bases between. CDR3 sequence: CASSLDMGATGNTIYF. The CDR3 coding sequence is TGCGCCAGCAGCTTGGATATGGGGGCCACGGGAAACACCATATATTTT.

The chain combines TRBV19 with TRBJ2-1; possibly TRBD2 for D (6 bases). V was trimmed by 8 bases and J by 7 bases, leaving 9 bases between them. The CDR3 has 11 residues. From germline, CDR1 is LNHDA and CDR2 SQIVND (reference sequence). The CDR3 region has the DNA TGTGCCAGTGGGACTTGGAATGAGCAGTTCTTC. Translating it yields CASGTWNEQFF.

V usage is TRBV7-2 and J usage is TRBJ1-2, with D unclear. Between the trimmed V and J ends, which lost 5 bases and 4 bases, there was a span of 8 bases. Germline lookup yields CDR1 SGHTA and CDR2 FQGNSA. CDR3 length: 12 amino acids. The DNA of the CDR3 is TGTGCCAGCAGCACTCTTATCTATGGCTACACCTTC. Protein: CASSTLIYGYTF.

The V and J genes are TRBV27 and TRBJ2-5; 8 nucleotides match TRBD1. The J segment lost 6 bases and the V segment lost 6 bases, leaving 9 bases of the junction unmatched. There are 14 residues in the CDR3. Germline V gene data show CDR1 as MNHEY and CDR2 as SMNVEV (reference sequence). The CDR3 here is CASRNAGGGQTQYF. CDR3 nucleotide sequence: TGTGCCAGCAGGAATGCAGGGGGCGGGCAGACCCAGTACTTC.

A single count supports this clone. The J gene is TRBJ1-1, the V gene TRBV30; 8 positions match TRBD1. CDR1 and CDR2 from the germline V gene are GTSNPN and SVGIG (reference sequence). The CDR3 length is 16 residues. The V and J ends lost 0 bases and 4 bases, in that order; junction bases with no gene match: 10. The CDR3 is CAWSVSLTGVFTEAFF. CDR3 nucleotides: TGTGCCTGGAGTGTATCCCTGACAGGGGTTTTCACTGAAGCTTTCTTT.

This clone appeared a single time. The CDR3 nucleotides read TGTGCCAGCAGCCCGCCTAGACCCTCCTACGAGCAGTACTTC. Protein product: CASSPPRPSYEQYF. This chain joins TRBV7-2 and TRBJ2-7, with D uncertain. Germline V gives CDR1 SGHTA, CDR2 FQGNSA. Trimming left V 5 bases short and J 0 bases short, with 11 bases between. The CDR3 covers 14 residues.

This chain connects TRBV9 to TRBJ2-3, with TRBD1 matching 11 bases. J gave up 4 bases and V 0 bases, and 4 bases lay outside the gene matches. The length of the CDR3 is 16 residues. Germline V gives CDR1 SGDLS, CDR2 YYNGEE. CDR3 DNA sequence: TGTGCCAGCAGCGTAGGGTGGGGACAGGGGGCAGATACGCAGTATTTT. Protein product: CASSVGWGQGADTQYF.

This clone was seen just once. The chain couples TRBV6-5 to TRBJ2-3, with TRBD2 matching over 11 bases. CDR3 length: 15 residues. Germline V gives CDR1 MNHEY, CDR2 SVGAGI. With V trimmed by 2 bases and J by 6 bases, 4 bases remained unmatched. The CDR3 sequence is CASSYRPSGGDTQYF. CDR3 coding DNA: TGTGCCAGCAGTTACCGCCCTAGCGGGGGGGATACGCAGTATTTT.

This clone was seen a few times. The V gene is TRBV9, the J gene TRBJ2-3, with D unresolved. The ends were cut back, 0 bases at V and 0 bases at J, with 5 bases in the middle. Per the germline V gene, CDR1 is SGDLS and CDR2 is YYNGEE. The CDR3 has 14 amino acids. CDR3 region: CASSVAWSTDTQYF. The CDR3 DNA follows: TGTGCCAGCAGCGTAGCATGGAGCACAGATACGCAGTATTTT. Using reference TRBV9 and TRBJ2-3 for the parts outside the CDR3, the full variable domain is DSGVTQTPKHLITATGQRVTLRCSPRSGDLSVYWYQQSLDQGLQFLIQYYNGEERAKGNILERFSAQQFPDLHSELNLSSLELGDSALYFCASSVAWSTDTQYFGPGTRLTVL.

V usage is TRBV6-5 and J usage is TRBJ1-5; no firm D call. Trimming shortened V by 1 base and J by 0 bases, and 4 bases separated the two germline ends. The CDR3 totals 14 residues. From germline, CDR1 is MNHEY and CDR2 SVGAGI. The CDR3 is CASSYFNSNQPQHF. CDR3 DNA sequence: TGTGCCAGCAGTTACTTCAATAGCAATCAGCCCCAGCATTTT.

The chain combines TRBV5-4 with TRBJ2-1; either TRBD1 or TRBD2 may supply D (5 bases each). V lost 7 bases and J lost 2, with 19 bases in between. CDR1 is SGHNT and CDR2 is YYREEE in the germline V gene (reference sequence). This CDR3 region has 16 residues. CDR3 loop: CASGQEGNRTYNEQFF. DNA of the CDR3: TGTGCCAGCGGACAAGAGGGGAACCGAACCTACAATGAGCAGTTCTTC.

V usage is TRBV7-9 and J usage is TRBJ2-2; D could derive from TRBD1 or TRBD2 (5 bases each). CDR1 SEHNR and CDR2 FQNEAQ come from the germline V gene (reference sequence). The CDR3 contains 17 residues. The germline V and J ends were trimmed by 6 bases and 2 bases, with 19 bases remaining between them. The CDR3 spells CASRRGQGGLNTGELFF. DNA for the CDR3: TGTGCCAGCAGACGCGGACAAGGCGGGCTAAACACCGGGGAGCTGTTTTTT.

In DNA, the CDR3 is TGTGCCAGCAGCCTACTTACCGGGACAGATACGAACACTGAAGCTTTCTTT. This translates into CASSLLTGTDTNTEAFF. The chain couples TRBV11-1 to TRBJ1-1; 7 nucleotides match TRBD1. Germline-derived CDR1 and CDR2 are SGHAT and FQDESV (reference sequence). Trimming at V came to 5 bases and at J to 1 base, leaving 13 bases not matched to a gene. CDR3 size: 17 residues.